These 30 T cell receptor beta chains came from one sample sequenced in a study of blood T cell repertoires in COVID-19 (TCRdb year 2020). Library preparation used the immunoSEQ multiplex PCR assay. Not all clones reach the TCRdb copy of this immuneACCESS table, which keeps in-frame sequences only. Checked studies attribute under half of the gap to unresolved V genes and leave the rest unexplained. Within this sample are roughly 73,000 clones, with around 75% of them counted one time only. Jointly, the top ten make up under 25% of the sample. What was sequenced was peripheral blood. The origin of the receptors is a man aged 70 or older with acute or convalescent COVID-19.

The chain recombines TRBV28 with TRBJ1-5, with D possibly being TRBD1 (6 bases). The CDR3 consists of 20 residues. Trimming shortened V by 5 bases and J by 2 bases, and 28 bases separated the two germline ends. Germline values: CDR1 MDHEN, CDR2 SYDVKM. The DNA of the CDR3 is TGTGCCAGCAGTGCCGACGGAGTTGACAGGTTTGAAGTCGGCAATCAGCCCCAGCATTTT. Its protein product is CASSADGVDRFEVGNQPQHF. Using reference TRBV28 and TRBJ1-5 for the parts outside the CDR3, the full variable domain is DVKVTQSSRYLVKRTGEKVFLECVQDMDHENMFWYRQDPGLGLRLIYFSYDVKMKEKGDIPEGYSVSREKKERFSLILESASTNQTSMYLCASSADGVDRFEVGNQPQHFGDGTRLSIL.

This chain links TRBV7-9 with TRBJ1-4, with D possibly being TRBD1 (5 bases). The germline gives CDR1 SEHNR, CDR2 FQNEAQ (reference sequence). V dropped 5 bases and J dropped 9 bases, with 13 bases sitting between them. This CDR3 has 13 amino acids. CDR3 residues: CASSPPGQKKLFF. The CDR3 DNA is TGTGCCAGCAGCCCGCCAGGACAAAAAAAACTGTTTTTT.

This clone showed up just once. The chain couples TRBV27 to TRBJ2-5, with 9 bases identical to TRBD2. Per the germline V gene, CDR1 is MNHEY and CDR2 is SMNVEV (reference sequence). This CDR3 spans 16 amino acids. V lost 6 bases and J lost 4; bases outside the gene matches: 12. CDR3: CASSSVAGAGGETQYF. Written as DNA, the CDR3 is TGTGCCAGCAGCTCCGTAGCGGGGGCTGGGGGAGAGACCCAGTACTTC.

This chain joins TRBV7-2 and TRBJ1-1, with 9 bases lining up with TRBD1. The germline V gene encodes CDR1 SGHTA and CDR2 FQGNSA. CDR3 size: 14 residues. V trimming: 8 bases; J trimming: 3 bases; junction bases outside the gene matches: 7. CDR3 sequence: CASGERQGDTEAFF. DNA for the CDR3: TGTGCCAGCGGGGAGAGACAGGGGGACACTGAAGCTTTCTTT.

V is TRBV5-1 and J is TRBJ2-1; 7 nucleotides line up with TRBD1. Germline V gene sequence: CDR1 SGHRS, CDR2 YFSETQ. The CDR3 is 16 amino acids. J lost 4 bases, V lost 4 bases, and 11 bases had no gene match. Here the CDR3 reads CASSRAGQDLYNEQFF. In DNA form, the CDR3 reads TGCGCCAGCAGCCGGGCCGGACAGGATCTGTACAATGAGCAGTTCTTC. The whole variable domain, filled in from reference TRBV5-1 and TRBJ2-1, reads KAGVTQTPRYLIKTRGQQVTLSCSPISGHRSVSWYQQTPGQGLQFLFEYFSETQRNKGNFPGRFSGRQFSNSRSEMNVSTLELGDSALYLCASSRAGQDLYNEQFFGPGTRLTVL.

The chain uses TRBV6-5 and TRBJ1-1; TRBD1 matches at 11 bases. Germline-derived CDR1 and CDR2 are MNHEY and SVGAGI. The junction had 8 bases not matched to a gene; V was cut back by 7 bases and J by 7 bases. This CDR3 has 14 amino acids. The CDR3 reads CASIDGQGAIEAFF. In nucleotides, the CDR3 is TGTGCCAGCATCGACGGACAGGGGGCAATTGAAGCTTTCTTT.

This clone turned up a few times. This chain joins TRBV5-6 and TRBJ2-7; D uncertain. CDR1 is SGHDT and CDR2 is YYEEEE in the germline V gene. The ends were cut back, 4 bases at V and 6 bases at J, with 20 bases in the middle. The CDR3 is 15 amino acids. This CDR3 is CASSHSSVYFSEQYF. CDR3 sequence (DNA): TGTGCCAGCAGCCATTCCAGCGTGTACTTTTCCGAGCAGTACTTC.

The chain uses TRBV27 and TRBJ2-3; unclear D gene. V was pared by 4 bases and J by 4 bases, with 18 bases between. CDR1 and CDR2 from the germline V gene are MNHEY and SMNVEV (reference sequence). CDR3 size: 16 residues. CDR3 in amino acids: CASSSLVALHSDTQYF. The CDR3, as DNA: TGTGCCAGCAGTTCCCTCGTAGCACTCCATTCAGATACGCAGTATTTT.

The V call is TRBV6-6, the J call TRBJ1-2, with D unresolved. V was pared by 7 bases and J by 8 bases, with 14 bases between. Germline-derived CDR1 and CDR2 are MNHNY and SVGAGI (reference sequence). The CDR3 is made up of 12 amino acids. CDR3 residues: CASTYGSEGYTF. The CDR3 coding sequence is TGTGCCAGCACCTACGGGTCGGAGGGCTACACCTTC.

The chain employs TRBV11-2 and TRBJ2-5, with 8 bases identical to TRBD2. The germline V gene encodes CDR1 SGHAT and CDR2 FQNNGV. Trimming cost V 0 bases and J 4 bases; bases outside gene matches: 13. CDR3 length: 18 amino acids. CDR3 bases: TGTGCCAGCAGCTTAGATCAATCGGCCAGCGGGGGAGGAGAGACCCAGTACTTC. It specifies CASSLDQSASGGGETQYF. The variable domain in full, completed from reference TRBV11-2 and TRBJ2-5, reads EAGVAQSPRYKIIEKRQSVAFWCNPISGHATLYWYQQILGQGPKLLIQFQNNGVVDDSQLPKDRFSAERLKGVDSTLKIQPAKLEDSAVYLCASSLDQSASGGGETQYFGPGTRLLVL.

This rearrangement joins TRBV19 to TRBJ1-1, with D possibly matching TRBD1 (5 bases). Germline CDR1 LNHDA, CDR2 SQIVND (reference sequence). CDR3 length: 17 residues. The V and J ends lost 2 bases and 2 bases respectively, with 18 bases between them. The CDR3 is CASSITLWGGSNTEAFF. The CDR3 DNA reads TGTGCCAGTAGTATAACTCTCTGGGGGGGGTCCAACACTGAAGCTTTCTTT.

The chain is built from TRBV11-2 and TRBJ1-4, with 8 bases that match TRBD1. From germline, CDR1 is SGHAT and CDR2 FQNNGV. J gave up 10 bases and V 5 bases, and 6 bases lay outside the gene matches. CDR3 length: 13 amino acids. DNA of the CDR3: TGTGCCAGCAGCCCTACAGGGGGAGGAAAACTGTTTTTT. Amino acids: CASSPTGGGKLFF.

The chain uses TRBV28 and TRBJ1-2; 8 bases align to TRBD1. This CDR3 spans 14 amino acids. The V gene end was trimmed by 6 bases and the J gene end by 4 bases; junction bases not matched to a gene: 7. Per germline, CDR1 MDHEN and CDR2 SYDVKM. CDR3 in amino acids: CASSPRQGFYGYTF. DNA of the CDR3: TGTGCCAGCAGCCCTAGACAGGGGTTCTATGGCTACACCTTC.

This chain uses TRBV4-2 with TRBJ1-2; D call uncertain. The CDR3 totals 17 residues. V was trimmed by 0 bases and J by 2 bases, leaving 16 bases between them. In germline, CDR1 is LGHNA, CDR2 YNFKEQ. The CDR3 sequence is CASSQDQSRNLNYGYTF. The CDR3, as DNA: TGTGCCAGCAGCCAAGATCAAAGCAGGAATCTCAACTATGGCTACACCTTC.

This rearrangement joins TRBV20-1 to TRBJ2-7; 10 bases are shared with TRBD2. This CDR3 comprises 15 residues. J gave up 5 bases and V 3 bases, and 10 bases lay outside the gene matches. The germline CDR1 and CDR2 sequences are DFQATT and SNEGSKA (reference sequence). As DNA, the CDR3 is TGCAGTGCTAGTCCCCCAGCGGGAGGGCCACACGAGCAGTACTTC. Translating it yields CSASPPAGGPHEQYF.

This rearrangement joins TRBV6-5 to TRBJ1-4, with 9 bases identical to TRBD1. Losses at the gene ends were 5 bases for V and 4 bases for J; bases not matched to a gene: 5. The CDR3 totals 15 residues. CDR1 and CDR2 from the germline V gene are MNHEY and SVGAGI. The CDR3 protein is CASSTDRGRNEKLFF. CDR3 nucleotide sequence: TGTGCCAGCAGTACGGACAGGGGCCGTAATGAAAAACTGTTTTTT.

V usage is TRBV3-1 (or the pseudogene TRBV3-2) and J usage is TRBJ1-1; D is ambiguous. The V end was cut by 3 bases, the J end by 4 bases, with 18 bases between. The CDR3 spans 16 residues. Looked up from germline, CDR1 is LGHDT and CDR2 is YNNKEL (reference sequence). Here the CDR3 reads CASSQNSRVLGTEAFF. In DNA, the CDR3 is TGTGCCAGCAGCCAGAACTCGCGGGTTTTGGGCACTGAAGCTTTCTTT.

The CDR3 region has the DNA TGTGCCAGCAGCTTAACGGGACAGAGCTACGAGCAGTACTTC. This gives the protein CASSLTGQSYEQYF. V usage is TRBV7-9 and J usage is TRBJ2-7, with 7 nucleotides matching TRBD1. Germline trimming cut 2 bases from V and 3 bases from J; bases unmatched to any gene: 4. CDR3 size: 14 residues. The germline CDR1 and CDR2 sequences are SEHNR and FQNEAQ (reference sequence).

The rearrangement uses TRBV28 and TRBJ2-7, with 10 bases that match TRBD1. This CDR3 has 14 residues. V was clipped by 7 bases and J by 5 bases; unmatched bases: 8. Germline assignment: CDR1 MDHEN and CDR2 SYDVKM. In DNA, the CDR3 is TGTGCCAGCATGCCGGGACAGGGGTGGGACGAGCAGTACTTC. Translating it yields CASMPGQGWDEQYF.

The table lists this clone with a few counts. The chain combines TRBV9 with TRBJ1-6; weak D call: TRBD1 (6 bases). Germline assignment: CDR1 SGDLS and CDR2 YYNGEE. The CDR3 extends over 15 amino acids. The ends were cut back, 0 bases at V and 10 bases at J, with 14 bases in the middle. CDR3 nucleotide sequence: TGTGCCAGCAGCGTAGCTCAGGGGTACAGGTCACCCCTCCACTTT. Translation gives CASSVAQGYRSPLHF.

This chain uses TRBV11-3 with TRBJ2-5, with D perhaps TRBD2 (7 bases). CDR3 size: 15 residues. Germline V lookup: CDR1 SGHNT, CDR2 YENEEA. V was shortened by 5 bases and J by 5 bases, with 18 bases between the two germline ends. CDR3 nucleotides: TGTGCCAGCAGCGCCTCTAGCGGAGGGGGGGAGACCCAGTACTTC. Protein product: CASSASSGGGETQYF.

This sequence joins TRBV19 and TRBJ2-7, with D maybe TRBD2 (6 bases). Germline values: CDR1 LNHDA, CDR2 SQIVND (reference sequence). This CDR3 is 13 amino acids long. With 5 bases removed from V and 2 bases from J, the gap between germline ends came to 10 bases. Here the CDR3 DNA reads TGTGCCAGTAGTGGGGGGTTAACCTACGAGCAGTACTTC. It yields the protein CASSGGLTYEQYF.

The chain has TRBV10-3 and TRBJ2-7; possible D gene TRBD2, 5 bases. The germline V gene encodes CDR1 ENHRY and CDR2 SYGVKD. Trimming pared 3 bases from V and 3 bases from J, leaving 15 bases between. The CDR3 totals 15 residues. The CDR3 sequence is CAISDGMEKFYEQYF. For the CDR3, the DNA is TGTGCCATCAGTGACGGGATGGAAAAGTTCTACGAGCAGTACTTC.

This clone was counted a single time. The gene calls are TRBV23-1 and TRBJ2-2, with TRBD2 matching 11 bases. TRBV23-1 is identified as an open reading frame with a role that is uncertain. CDR3 length: 18 amino acids. With V trimmed by 6 bases and J by 1 base, 10 bases remained unmatched. The CDR3 loop is CASRRLAGGPLNTGELFF. In DNA, the CDR3 is TGCGCCAGCAGGCGATTAGCGGGAGGGCCCCTGAACACCGGGGAGCTGTTTTTT.

This clone was seen a few times. The chain links TRBV28 to TRBJ1-1; D possibly corresponds to TRBD1 (5 bases). Germline loops: CDR1 MDHEN, CDR2 SYDVKM. The ends were cut back, 10 bases at V and 0 bases at J, with 12 bases in the middle. The CDR3 covers 13 residues. CDR3 DNA sequence: TGTGCCATCAAGGGGCCCCTGAACACTGAAGCTTTCTTT. Encoded protein: CAIKGPLNTEAFF.

J is TRBJ1-1 and V is TRBV30, with 8 bases matching TRBD1. After removal of 3 bases from V and 0 bases from J, the junction contained 3 bases not matched to a gene. Germline values: CDR1 GTSNPN, CDR2 SVGIG (reference sequence). CDR3 length: 14 amino acids. Written as DNA, the CDR3 is TGTGCCTGGAGCGACAGGGGTTTGAACACTGAAGCTTTCTTT. Its protein is CAWSDRGLNTEAFF.

The gene calls are TRBV6-6 and TRBJ2-1, with D unclear. This CDR3 region has 13 residues. The V gene's germline CDR1 is MNHNY and CDR2 SVGAGI (reference sequence). Trimming pared 6 bases from V and 4 bases from J, leaving 10 bases between. CDR3 DNA: TGTGCCAGCAGCCTATATTCGTACAATGAGCAGTTCTTC. Protein sequence: CASSLYSYNEQFF.

This chain links TRBV28 with TRBJ2-6, with TRBD1 as a possible D gene (6 bases). Trimming took off 6 bases at V and 0 bases at J, with 24 bases between the two ends. The CDR3 spans 20 residues. Germline V gives CDR1 MDHEN, CDR2 SYDVKM. The CDR3 nucleotides are TGTGCCAGCAGCCCCATTCCCAGGGGACAACCCAGCTCTGGGGCCAACGTCCTGACTTTC. Encoded protein: CASSPIPRGQPSSGANVLTF.

The chain couples TRBV7-8 to TRBJ2-1; TRBD2 agrees at 10 bases. The germline V gene has CDR1 SGHVS and CDR2 FQNEAQ. The CDR3 runs to 16 residues. Losses at the gene ends were 5 bases for V and 0 bases for J; bases not matched to a gene: 4. The CDR3 here is CASSRTSGSSYNEQFF. In nucleotides, the CDR3 is TGTGCCAGCAGCCGGACTAGCGGAAGCTCCTACAATGAGCAGTTCTTC.

CDR3 sequence: CASSPPGNYGYTF. The CDR3 nucleotides are TGTGCCAGCTCCCCCCCCGGGAACTATGGCTACACCTTC. V gene TRBV18 combines with J gene TRBJ1-2; the D is unclear. Germline V gene data show CDR1 as KGHSH and CDR2 as LQKENI. The CDR3 contains 13 residues. V was cut by 6 bases and J by 2 bases, with 10 bases left in between. Complete variable domain (other parts from reference TRBV18 and TRBJ1-2): NAGVMQNPRHLVRRRGQEARLRCSPMKGHSHVYWYRQLPEEGLKFMVYLQKENIIDESGMPKERFSAEFPKEGPSILRIQQVVRGDSAAYFCASSPPGNYGYTFGSGTRLTVV.